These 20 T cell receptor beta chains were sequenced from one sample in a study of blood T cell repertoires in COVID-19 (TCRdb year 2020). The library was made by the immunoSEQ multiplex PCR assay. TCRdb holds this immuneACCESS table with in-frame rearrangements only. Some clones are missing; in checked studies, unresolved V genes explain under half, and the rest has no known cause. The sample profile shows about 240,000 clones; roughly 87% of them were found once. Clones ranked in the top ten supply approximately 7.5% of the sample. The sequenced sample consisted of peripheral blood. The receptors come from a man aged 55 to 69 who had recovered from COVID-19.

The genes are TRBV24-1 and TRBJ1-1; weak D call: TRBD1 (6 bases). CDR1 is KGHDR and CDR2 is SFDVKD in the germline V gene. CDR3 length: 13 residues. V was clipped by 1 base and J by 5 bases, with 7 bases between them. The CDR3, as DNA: TGTGCCACCAGTGATTTCAGGGGTACTGAAGCTTTCTTT. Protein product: CATSDFRGTEAFF.

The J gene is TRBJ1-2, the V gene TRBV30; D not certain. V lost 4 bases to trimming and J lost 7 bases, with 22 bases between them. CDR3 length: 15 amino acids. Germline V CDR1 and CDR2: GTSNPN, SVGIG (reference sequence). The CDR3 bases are TGTGCCTGGACCGAACGGACTCCAACTTCTGGTGGCTACACCTTC. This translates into CAWTERTPTSGGYTF.

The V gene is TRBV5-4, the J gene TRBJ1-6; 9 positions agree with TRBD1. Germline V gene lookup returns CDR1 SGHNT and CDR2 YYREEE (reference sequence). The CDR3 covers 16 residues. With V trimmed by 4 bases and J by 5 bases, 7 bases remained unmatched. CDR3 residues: CASSPGGTGHNSPLHF. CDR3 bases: TGTGCCAGCAGCCCGGGTGGGACAGGGCATAATTCACCCCTCCACTTT.

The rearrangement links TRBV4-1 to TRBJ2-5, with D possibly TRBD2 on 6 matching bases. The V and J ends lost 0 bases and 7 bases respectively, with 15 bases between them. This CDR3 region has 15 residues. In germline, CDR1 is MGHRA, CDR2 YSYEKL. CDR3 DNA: TGCGCCAGCAGCCAAGACCTAGCGCCGATAGGGACCCAGTACTTC. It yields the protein CASSQDLAPIGTQYF.

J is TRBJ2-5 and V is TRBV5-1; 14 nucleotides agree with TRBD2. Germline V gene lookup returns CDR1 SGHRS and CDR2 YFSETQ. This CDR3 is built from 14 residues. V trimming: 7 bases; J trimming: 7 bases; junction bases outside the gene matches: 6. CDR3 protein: CASWTSGGNWTQYF. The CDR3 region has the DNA TGCGCCAGCTGGACTAGCGGGGGGAACTGGACCCAGTACTTC.

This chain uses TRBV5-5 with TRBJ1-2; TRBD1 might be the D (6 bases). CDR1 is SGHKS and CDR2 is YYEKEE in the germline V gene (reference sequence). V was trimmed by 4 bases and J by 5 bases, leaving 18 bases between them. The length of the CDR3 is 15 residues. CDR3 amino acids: CASSRDRPDEYGYTF. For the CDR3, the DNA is TGTGCCAGCAGCCGCGACAGGCCCGATGAGTATGGCTACACCTTC.

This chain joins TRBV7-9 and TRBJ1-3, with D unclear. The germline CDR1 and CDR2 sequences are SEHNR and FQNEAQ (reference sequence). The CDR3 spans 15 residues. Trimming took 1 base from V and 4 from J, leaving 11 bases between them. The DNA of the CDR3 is TGTGCCAGCAGCTTAGTCAGGCCAAGAGGAAACACCATATATTTT. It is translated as CASSLVRPRGNTIYF.

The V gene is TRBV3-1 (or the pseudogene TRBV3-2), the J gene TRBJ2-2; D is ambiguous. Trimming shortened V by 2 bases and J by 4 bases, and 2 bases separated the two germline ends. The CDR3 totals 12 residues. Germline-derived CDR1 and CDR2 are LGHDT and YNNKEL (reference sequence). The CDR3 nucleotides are TGTGCCAGCAGCCAACTCACCGGGGAGCTGTTTTTT. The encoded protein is CASSQLTGELFF.

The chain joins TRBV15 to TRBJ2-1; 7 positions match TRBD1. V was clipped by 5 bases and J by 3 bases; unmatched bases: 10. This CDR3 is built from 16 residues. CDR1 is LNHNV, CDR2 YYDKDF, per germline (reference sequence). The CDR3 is CATSLTGTAFYNEQFF. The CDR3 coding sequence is TGTGCCACCAGCTTGACAGGGACGGCTTTCTACAATGAGCAGTTCTTC.

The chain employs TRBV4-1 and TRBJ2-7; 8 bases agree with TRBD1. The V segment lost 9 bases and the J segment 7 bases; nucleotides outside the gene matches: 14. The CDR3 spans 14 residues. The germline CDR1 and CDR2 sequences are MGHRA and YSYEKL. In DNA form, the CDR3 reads TGCGCCAGTAGCACAGGGGGAAAAGGGGGTGAGCAGTACTTC. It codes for CASSTGGKGGEQYF.

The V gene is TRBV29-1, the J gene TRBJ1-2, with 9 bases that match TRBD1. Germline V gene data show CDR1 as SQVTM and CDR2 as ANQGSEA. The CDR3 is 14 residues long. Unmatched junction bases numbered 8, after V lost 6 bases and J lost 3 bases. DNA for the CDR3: TGCAGCGTAGACGTACAGGGGGCGTACTATGGCTACACCTTC. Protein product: CSVDVQGAYYGYTF.

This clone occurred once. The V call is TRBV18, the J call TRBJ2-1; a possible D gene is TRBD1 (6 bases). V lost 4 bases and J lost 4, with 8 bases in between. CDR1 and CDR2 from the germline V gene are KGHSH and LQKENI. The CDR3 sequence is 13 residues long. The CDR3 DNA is TGTGCCAGCTCACGACAGGATTACAATGAGCAGTTCTTC. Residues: CASSRQDYNEQFF.

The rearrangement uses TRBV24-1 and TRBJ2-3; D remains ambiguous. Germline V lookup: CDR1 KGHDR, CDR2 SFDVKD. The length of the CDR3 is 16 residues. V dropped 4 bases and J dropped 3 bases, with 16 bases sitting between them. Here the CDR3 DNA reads TGTGCCACCAGTGAACCAGTGCCGGGTGGGACAGATACGCAGTATTTT. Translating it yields CATSEPVPGGTDTQYF.

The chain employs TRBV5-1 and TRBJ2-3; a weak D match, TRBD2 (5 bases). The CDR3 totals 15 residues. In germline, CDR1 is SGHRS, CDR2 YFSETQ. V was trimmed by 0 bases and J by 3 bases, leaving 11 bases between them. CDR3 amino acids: CASSLVYGGTDTQYF. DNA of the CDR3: TGCGCCAGCAGCTTGGTCTACGGCGGGACAGATACGCAGTATTTT. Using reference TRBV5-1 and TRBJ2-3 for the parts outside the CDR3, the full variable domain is KAGVTQTPRYLIKTRGQQVTLSCSPISGHRSVSWYQQTPGQGLQFLFEYFSETQRNKGNFPGRFSGRQFSNSRSEMNVSTLELGDSALYLCASSLVYGGTDTQYFGPGTRLTVL.

The CDR3 region has the DNA TGCGCCAGCAGCTTGGAGGGGTTTAGCACAGATACGCAGTATTTT. Translating it yields CASSLEGFSTDTQYF. The genes are TRBV5-1 and TRBJ2-3, with D possibly matching TRBD1 (5 bases). This CDR3 is built from 15 residues. Trimming shortened V by 0 bases and J by 0 bases, and 8 bases separated the two germline ends. CDR1 is SGHRS, CDR2 YFSETQ, per germline.

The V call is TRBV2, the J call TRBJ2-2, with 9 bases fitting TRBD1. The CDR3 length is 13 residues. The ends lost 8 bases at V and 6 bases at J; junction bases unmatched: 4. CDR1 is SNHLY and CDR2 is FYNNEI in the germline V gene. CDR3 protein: CASRDRVSGELFF. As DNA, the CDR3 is TGTGCCAGCCGGGACAGGGTCTCCGGGGAGCTGTTTTTT.

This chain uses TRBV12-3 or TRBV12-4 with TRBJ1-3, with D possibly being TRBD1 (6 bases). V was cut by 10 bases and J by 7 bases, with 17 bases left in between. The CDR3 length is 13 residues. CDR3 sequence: CANHRVSGNTIYF. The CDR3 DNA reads TGTGCCAACCACAGGGTGTCCGGGAACACCATATATTTT.

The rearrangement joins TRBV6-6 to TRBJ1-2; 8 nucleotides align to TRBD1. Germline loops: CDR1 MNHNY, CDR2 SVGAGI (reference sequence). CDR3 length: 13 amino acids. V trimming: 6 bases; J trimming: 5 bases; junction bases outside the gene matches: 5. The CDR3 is CASSPGGLYGYTF. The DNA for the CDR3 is TGTGCCAGCAGCCCAGGGGGCCTGTATGGCTACACCTTC.

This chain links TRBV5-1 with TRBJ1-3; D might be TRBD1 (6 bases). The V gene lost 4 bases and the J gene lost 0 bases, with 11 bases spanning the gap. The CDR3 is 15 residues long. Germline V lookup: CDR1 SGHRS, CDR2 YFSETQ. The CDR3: CASSGDTGSGNTIYF. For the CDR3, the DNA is TGCGCCAGCAGCGGGGACACTGGCTCTGGAAACACCATATATTTT. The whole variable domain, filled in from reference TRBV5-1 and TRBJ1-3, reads KAGVTQTPRYLIKTRGQQVTLSCSPISGHRSVSWYQQTPGQGLQFLFEYFSETQRNKGNFPGRFSGRQFSNSRSEMNVSTLELGDSALYLCASSGDTGSGNTIYFGEGSWLTVV.

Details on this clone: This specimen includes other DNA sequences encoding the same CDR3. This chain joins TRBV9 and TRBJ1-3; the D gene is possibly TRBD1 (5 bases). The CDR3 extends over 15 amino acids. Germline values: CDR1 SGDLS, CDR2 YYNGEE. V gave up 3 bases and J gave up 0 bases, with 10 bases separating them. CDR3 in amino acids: CASSAGLSSGNTIYF. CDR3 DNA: TGTGCCAGCAGCGCGGGACTGAGCTCTGGAAACACCATATATTTT.